Shown below are 11 T cell receptor beta chains from a single sample sequenced in a study of blood T cells in healthy people across ages (dated by TCRdb to about 2015). The library was produced with 5' RACE. The instrument was an Illumina HiSeq 2500. A second roughly 6 to 12 cycle PCR used a sample-barcoded 5' primer and a J-beta primer mix. TCRdb redid the processing of the public reads, applying fastp at Q25 and MiXCR, and retained in-frame beta chains. CDR3 protein duplicates are merged, each entry listing the most common genes and DNA. This sample holds 650,000 to 900,000 distinct CDR3 sequences; about 62% were observed only once. About 27% of the sample goes to the ten largest clones. The specimen was blood. The receptors were sampled from a young man in good health.

The chain employs TRBV20-1 and TRBJ2-7, with TRBD1 identical over 9 bases. Looked up from germline, CDR1 is DFQATT and CDR2 is SNEGSKA (reference sequence). Germline trimming cut 1 base from V and 7 bases from J; bases unmatched to any gene: 5. The CDR3 length is 13 residues. CDR3 DNA: TGCAGTGCTAGAGTACAGGGGGCTCGGGAGCAGTACTTC. Amino acids: CSARVQGAREQYF.

The chain recombines TRBV4-2 with TRBJ2-3; D is undetermined. The CDR3 is 11 residues long. Trimming removed 5 bases at V and 7 bases at J, with 7 bases between. Germline-derived CDR1 and CDR2 are LGHNA and YNFKEQ. The CDR3 loop is CASSGPNTQYF. The CDR3 bases are TGTGCCAGCAGCGGTCCGAATACGCAGTATTTT.

The rearrangement joins TRBV7-2 to TRBJ2-7; TRBD2 matches 8 bases. The ends lost 10 bases at V and 6 bases at J; junction bases unmatched: 11. Germline-derived CDR1 and CDR2 are SGHTA and FQGNSA. The CDR3 sequence is 13 residues long. CDR3 nucleotide sequence: TGTGCCACCTCGAGCGGGGGAGGGCGCGAGCAGTACTTC. Its translation is CATSSGGGREQYF.

This clonotype has just a few counts. The rearrangement joins TRBV10-3 to TRBJ2-7; TRBD1 matches at 7 bases. Germline trimming cut 8 bases from V and 3 bases from J; bases unmatched to any gene: 4. Germline V gene sequence: CDR1 ENHRY, CDR2 SYGVKD. The CDR3 totals 12 residues. CDR3 nucleotides: TGTGCCATCGCGACAGGGAGCTACGAGCAGTACTTC. Translated, it gives CAIATGSYEQYF.

Regarding this clonotype: One end of the junction fails to match germline, which may point to a read error. V gene TRBV27 combines with J gene TRBJ2-7; unclear D gene. Looked up from germline, CDR1 is MNHEY and CDR2 is SMNVEV (reference sequence). This CDR3 has 12 amino acids. The CDR3 nucleotides are TGTGTCAGCAGTTCAGGAGCCTACGAGCAGTACTTC. It is translated as CVSSSGAYEQYF.

This clonotype was seen only a few times. V gene TRBV20-1 combines with J gene TRBJ2-4, with 10 bases that match TRBD1. The J call is doubtful: the DNA matches TRBJ2-7 better. Germline values: CDR1 DFQATT, CDR2 SNEGSKA (reference sequence). The CDR3 extends over 16 amino acids. CDR3 nucleotide sequence: TGCAGTGCTAGAAAGGCCGGGACAGGGGTGGAATACGAGCAGTACTTC. This translates into CSARKAGTGVEYEQYF.

Worth noting for this clonotype: Germline and junction disagree at one end, which may indicate a read error. V is TRBV9 and J is TRBJ2-5; no clear D gene. There are 14 residues in the CDR3. From germline, CDR1 is SGDLS and CDR2 YYNGEE. The CDR3 region has the DNA TGTGCCAGCAGCGTAGATGGGAAACAAGAGGCCCAGTACTTC. Protein sequence: CASSVDGKQEAQYF.

This clonotype has only a few counts. The rearrangement uses TRBV27 and TRBJ2-1, with D perhaps given as TRBD1 or TRBD2 (6 bases each). Germline CDR1 MNHEY, CDR2 SMNVEV (reference sequence). The CDR3 covers 18 residues. The ends were cut back, 0 bases at V and 8 bases at J, with 23 bases in the middle. CDR3 sequence reads: CASSLSPPGAILRDEQFF. As DNA, the CDR3 is TGTGCCAGCAGTTTATCCCCCCCGGGGGCCATTTTGCGGGATGAGCAGTTCTTC.

The gene calls are TRBV28 and TRBJ1-2, with 9 bases aligning to TRBD1. Per germline, CDR1 MDHEN and CDR2 SYDVKM. This CDR3 region has 14 residues. Trimming removed 8 bases from V and 6 bases from J; junction bases left unmatched: 10. The CDR3 nucleotides read TGTGCCAGCCGCTGGACAGGGGAGGGCGATGGCTACACCTTC. Translated: CASRWTGEGDGYTF.

The chain has TRBV9 and TRBJ2-7; 7 bases align to TRBD2. Per the germline V gene, CDR1 is SGDLS and CDR2 is YYNGEE. The CDR3 loop spans 14 amino acids. Trimming removed 2 bases from V and 7 bases from J; junction bases left unmatched: 9. The DNA for the CDR3 is TGTGCCAGCAGCGTCGAGCGGGGAAGGAATGAGCAGTACTTC. This codes for CASSVERGRNEQYF. Full variable domain (rest looked up from reference TRBV9 and TRBJ2-7): DSGVTQTPKHLITATGQRVTLRCSPRSGDLSVYWYQQSLDQGLQFLIQYYNGEERAKGNILERFSAQQFPDLHSELNLSSLELGDSALYFCASSVERGRNEQYFGPGTRLTVT.

This sequence joins TRBV27 and TRBJ2-6, with D perhaps assigned TRBD1 or TRBD2 (6 bases each). The CDR3 runs 16 residues. Germline V gene lookup returns CDR1 MNHEY and CDR2 SMNVEV (reference sequence). Trimming cost V 6 bases and J 4 bases, with 16 bases left between them. This CDR3 is CASRPRGGVGANVLTF. DNA for the CDR3: TGTGCCAGCAGGCCCAGGGGAGGAGTAGGGGCCAACGTCCTGACTTTC.